A single sample is the source of the 3 T cell receptor beta chains below, sequenced in a study of Tregs in tolerant kidney transplant recipients. Sequencing used immunoSEQ multiplex PCR; TCRdb keeps in-frame clones, though not all of them. The sample contains about 240,000 clones, 80% to 85% of which appear only once. Sequencing used CD4+ T cells from blood. All receptors come from a human donor in good health.

This chain's CDR3 is CASSGDTGANVLTF. CDR3 nucleotide sequence: TGTGCCAGCAGTGGGGATACTGGGGCCAACGTCCTGACTTTC. The chain has TRBV7-2 and TRBJ2-6, with D unclear. The CDR3 spans 14 residues. V lost 6 bases to trimming and J lost 2 bases, with 8 bases between them. Germline CDR1 SGHTA, CDR2 FQGNSA.

For the CDR3, the DNA is TGTGCCATCAGCGCTAGCGGGGGGCGGACAGATACGCAGTATTTT. It codes for CAISASGGRTDTQYF. The chain joins TRBV10-3 to TRBJ2-3, with 11 bases identical to TRBD2. V shed 6 bases and J 3 bases; nucleotides not matched to a gene: 5. Germline values: CDR1 ENHRY, CDR2 SYGVKD. The CDR3 loop spans 15 amino acids.

V and J are TRBV2 and TRBJ2-7; 8 nucleotides match TRBD1. The CDR3 is 14 amino acids. With V trimmed by 5 bases and J by 0 bases, 3 bases remained unmatched. Germline lookup yields CDR1 SNHLY and CDR2 FYNNEI. The CDR3: CASSRTGSSYEQYF. In nucleotides, the CDR3 is TGTGCCAGCAGTAGGACAGGGAGCTCCTACGAGCAGTACTTC.